The clone carrying this T cell receptor beta chain was detected only a few times. This sample is drawn from a study of blood T cell repertoires in COVID-19. Libraries were prepared by immunoSEQ multiplex PCR; TCRdb keeps only in-frame clonotypes and omits some of them. The repertoire holds 120,000 to 150,000 clones, with approximately 80% as singletons. V lost 4 bases, J lost 5 bases, and 15 bases lay in between. Germline-derived CDR1 and CDR2 are WSHSY and SAAADI. This CDR3 region has 15 residues. Material: PBMCs or T cells enriched from blood (not recorded which). This receptor was obtained from a woman between 18 and 29 years old who had been exposed to COVID-19. The V call is TRBV10-2, the J call TRBJ2-1, with a weak D call TRBD2 (5 bases). The CDR3 region is CASSVAPYTHNEQFF. The CDR3 DNA reads as TGCGCCAGCAGTGTAGCGCCCTACACCCACAATGAGCAGTTCTTC.